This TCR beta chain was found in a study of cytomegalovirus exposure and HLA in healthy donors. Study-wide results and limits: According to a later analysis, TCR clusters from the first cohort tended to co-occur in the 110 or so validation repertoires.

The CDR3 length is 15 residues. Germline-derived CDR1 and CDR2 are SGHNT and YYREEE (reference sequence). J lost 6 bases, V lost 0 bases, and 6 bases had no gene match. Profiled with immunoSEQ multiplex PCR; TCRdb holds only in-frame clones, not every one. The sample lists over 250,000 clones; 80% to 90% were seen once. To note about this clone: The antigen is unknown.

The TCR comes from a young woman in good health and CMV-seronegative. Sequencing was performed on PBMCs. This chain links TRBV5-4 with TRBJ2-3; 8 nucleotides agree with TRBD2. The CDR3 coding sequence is TGTGCCAGCAGCTTGGCGGGGGGGCTGCTGGATACGCAGTATTTT. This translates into CASSLAGGLLDTQYF.